The clone carrying this TCR beta chain appeared many times. This entry is derived from a study of T cells in Graves' hyperthyroidism and ophthalmopathy. RNA transcripts provided the source from which TCR beta CDR3 regions were amplified. First-round RT-PCR targeting the TCR CDR3 was performed with the HTBI primer set. TCRdb re-derived calls from the multiplex PCR reads in MiXCR, one entry per CDR3 protein. The data contain about 300,000 distinct CDR3 sequences, 25% to 30% of them seen just once; the ten biggest clones take up 20% to 30%. This CDR3 has 17 residues. The germline V gene has CDR1 ENHRY and CDR2 SYGVKD. V gave up 0 bases and J gave up 0 bases; unmatched junction bases: 4.

The sample consisted of blood. The chain recombines TRBV10-3 with TRBJ2-4; 8 bases are shared with TRBD1. The receptor's source is a man aged 40-49 years with Graves' hyperthyroidism that later progressed to Graves' ophthalmopathy. CDR3 nucleotides: TGTGCCATCAGTGAGTCTGGACAGGGCCTAGCCAAAAACATTCAGTACTTC. Encoded protein: CAISESGQGLAKNIQYF.